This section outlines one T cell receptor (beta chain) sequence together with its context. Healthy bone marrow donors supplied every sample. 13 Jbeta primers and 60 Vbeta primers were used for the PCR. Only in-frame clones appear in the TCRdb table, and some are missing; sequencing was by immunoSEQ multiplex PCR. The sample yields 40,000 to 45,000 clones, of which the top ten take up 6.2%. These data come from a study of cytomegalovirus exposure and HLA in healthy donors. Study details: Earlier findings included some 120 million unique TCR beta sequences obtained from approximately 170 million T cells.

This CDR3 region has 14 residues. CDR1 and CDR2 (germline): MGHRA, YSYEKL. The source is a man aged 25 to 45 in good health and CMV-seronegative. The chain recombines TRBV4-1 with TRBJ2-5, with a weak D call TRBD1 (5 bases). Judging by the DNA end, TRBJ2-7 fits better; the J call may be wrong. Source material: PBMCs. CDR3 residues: CASSQIQGPNEQYF. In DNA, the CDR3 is TGCGCCAGCAGCCAAATCCAGGGTCCCAACGAGCAGTACTTC.